Listed below are T cell receptor beta chains from one sample, sequenced in a study of blood T cell repertoires in COVID-19. This table comes from immunoSEQ multiplex PCR, and its TCRdb copy is limited to in-frame clones, with some not included. The sample has about 81,000 clones; about 84% are singletons. The sequencing input was peripheral blood. The receptors shown here come from a human donor in a cohort sampled during active COVID-19. Each CDR3 is given with its conserved first and last residue. Fields, in order: clone size, V gene, J gene, D gene, CDR3 DNA, CDR3 protein. The D gene is left open where the match is weak. Clone size is not always given. Where it is, it says once, few, many or a class for expanded clones.

clone_size: NA
v_call: TRBV5-1
j_call: TRBJ2-7
d_call: NA
cdr3_nt: TGCGCCAGCAGCTTAAGGGACACGTACGAGCAGTACTTC
cdr3_aa: CASSLRDTYEQYF

clone_size: NA
v_call: TRBV4-2
j_call: TRBJ2-5
d_call: NA
cdr3_nt: TGTGCCAGCAGCCAAGATAGGAGACAGGCCGGGGAGACCCAGTACTTC
cdr3_aa: CASSQDRRQAGETQYF

clone_size: NA
v_call: TRBV7-2
j_call: TRBJ2-7
d_call: NA
cdr3_nt: TGTGCCAGCAGCCCGGGGATTAGCTCCTACGAGCAGTACTTC
cdr3_aa: CASSPGISSYEQYF

clone_size: once
v_call: TRBV6-5
j_call: TRBJ2-2
d_call: NA
cdr3_nt: TGTGCCTGCGGGCCCACCGGGGAGCTGTTTTTT
cdr3_aa: CACGPTGELFF

clone_size: NA
v_call: TRBV3-1/TRBV3-2
j_call: TRBJ2-7
d_call: TRBD2
cdr3_nt: TGTGCCAGCGGACTAGCGGGGGCCACCTACGAGCAGTACTTC
cdr3_aa: CASGLAGATYEQYF

clone_size: NA
v_call: TRBV6-4
j_call: TRBJ2-7
d_call: TRBD1
cdr3_nt: TGTGCCAGCACCCAAAGGGGACAGGGGAGGAAATCGGGCTCCTACGAGCAGTACTTC
cdr3_aa: CASTQRGQGRKSGSYEQYF

clone_size: once
v_call: TRBV19
j_call: TRBJ2-5
d_call: TRBD1
cdr3_nt: TGTGCCAGTAGTCCTGGGACAGAGCAAGAGACCCAGTACTTC
cdr3_aa: CASSPGTEQETQYF

clone_size: NA
v_call: TRBV6-6
j_call: TRBJ2-1
d_call: NA
cdr3_nt: TGTGCCAGCAGAAACTACCGGGACTCCAGCTACAATGAGCAGTTCTTC
cdr3_aa: CASRNYRDSSYNEQFF

clone_size: NA
v_call: TRBV3-1/TRBV3-2
j_call: TRBJ2-7
d_call: NA
cdr3_nt: TGTGCCAGCAGCCAAGGGATAGGACTCGCCTACGAGCAGTACTTC
cdr3_aa: CASSQGIGLAYEQYF

clone_size: NA
v_call: TRBV9
j_call: TRBJ1-2
d_call: NA
cdr3_nt: TGTGCCAGCAGCGCGCAGGGACATACTAACTATGGCTACACCTTC
cdr3_aa: CASSAQGHTNYGYTF

clone_size: NA
v_call: TRBV28
j_call: TRBJ2-1
d_call: NA
cdr3_nt: TGTGCCAGCAGTTCCCCGGGACTCGCCCTCAATGAGCAGTTCTTC
cdr3_aa: CASSSPGLALNEQFF

clone_size: NA
v_call: TRBV11-2
j_call: TRBJ2-3
d_call: TRBD2
cdr3_nt: TGTGCCAGCAGCACCGGGGGGTTTGGACGCACAGATACGCAGTATTTT
cdr3_aa: CASSTGGFGRTDTQYF

clone_size: NA
v_call: TRBV18
j_call: TRBJ2-5
d_call: NA
cdr3_nt: TGTGCCAGCTCGCCGATTACAGGGAACCAAGAGACCCAGTACTTC
cdr3_aa: CASSPITGNQETQYF

clone_size: once
v_call: TRBV11-2
j_call: TRBJ1-2
d_call: TRBD1
cdr3_nt: TGTGCCAGCAGCTCAATTAGGGGGGACGACAGGGGAGACGGCTATGGCTACACCTTC
cdr3_aa: CASSSIRGDDRGDGYGYTF

clone_size: NA
v_call: TRBV19
j_call: TRBJ2-3
d_call: TRBD2
cdr3_nt: TGTGCCAGTAGTAAACCTAGCGGGGAGGTGGCAGATACGCAGTATTTT
cdr3_aa: CASSKPSGEVADTQYF

clone_size: NA
v_call: TRBV13
j_call: TRBJ1-3
d_call: NA
cdr3_nt: TGTGCCAGCAGCTTAGTTGGGGGGTCTGGAAACACCATATATTTT
cdr3_aa: CASSLVGGSGNTIYF

clone_size: NA
v_call: TRBV5-1
j_call: TRBJ1-5
d_call: NA
cdr3_nt: TGCGCCAGCAGCGAAGTCGACAGAAATCAGCCCCAGCATTTT
cdr3_aa: CASSEVDRNQPQHF

clone_size: once
v_call: TRBV2
j_call: TRBJ2-4
d_call: NA
cdr3_nt: TGTGCCAGCAGTGAAGGCGCACGCAACATTCAGTACTTC
cdr3_aa: CASSEGARNIQYF

clone_size: NA
v_call: TRBV7-2
j_call: TRBJ1-5
d_call: NA
cdr3_nt: TGTGCCAGCAGCTCTCGGAGAGGGCAGCCCCAGCATTTT
cdr3_aa: CASSSRRGQPQHF

clone_size: NA
v_call: TRBV5-1
j_call: TRBJ2-1
d_call: NA
cdr3_nt: TGCGCCAGCAGCTTGGCCTCAGGGAGGTCCTATGAGCAGTTCTTC
cdr3_aa: CASSLASGRSYEQFF

clone_size: NA
v_call: TRBV6-6
j_call: TRBJ1-4
d_call: NA
cdr3_nt: TGTGCCACCCGTGGCGGGGCCAATATCGAAAAACTGTTTTTT
cdr3_aa: CATRGGANIEKLFF

clone_size: few
v_call: TRBV27
j_call: TRBJ1-2
d_call: NA
cdr3_nt: TGTGCCAGCAGTCTGGGGGGGGCCGGCTATGGCTACACCTTC
cdr3_aa: CASSLGGAGYGYTF

clone_size: NA
v_call: TRBV7-9
j_call: TRBJ1-3
d_call: TRBD1
cdr3_nt: TGTGCCAGCAGCTTACAAGGACAGGGTGTGGGAAACACCATATATTTT
cdr3_aa: CASSLQGQGVGNTIYF

clone_size: once
v_call: TRBV3-1/TRBV3-2
j_call: TRBJ2-3
d_call: TRBD1
cdr3_nt: TGTGCCAGCAGCTCCGGACAGGCCACCACAGATACGCAGTATTTT
cdr3_aa: CASSSGQATTDTQYF

clone_size: few
v_call: TRBV7-9
j_call: TRBJ1-4
d_call: TRBD1
cdr3_nt: TGTGCCAGCAGCTGGACCCGACAGGGGCTCGAAAAACTGTTTTTT
cdr3_aa: CASSWTRQGLEKLFF

clone_size: once
v_call: TRBV5-4
j_call: TRBJ2-7
d_call: TRBD2
cdr3_nt: TGTGCCAGCAGCTTCGGGGGGAACTACGAGCAGTACTTC
cdr3_aa: CASSFGGNYEQYF

clone_size: NA
v_call: TRBV6-1
j_call: TRBJ2-2
d_call: TRBD1
cdr3_nt: TGTGCCAGCAGTGATCCATCCGGGACAGCCGCGAACACCGGGGAGCTGTTTTTT
cdr3_aa: CASSDPSGTAANTGELFF

clone_size: few
v_call: TRBV28
j_call: TRBJ1-5
d_call: TRBD1
cdr3_nt: TGTGCCAGCAGAATTTTTTGGCCCATCAGGGGGCAAAAGAATCAGCCCCAGCATTTT
cdr3_aa: CASRIFWPIRGQKNQPQHF

clone_size: NA
v_call: TRBV7-2
j_call: TRBJ1-3
d_call: NA
cdr3_nt: TGTGCCAGCAGCTTATGGGCAGGGCGCGAAGGAAACACCATATATTTT
cdr3_aa: CASSLWAGREGNTIYF

clone_size: NA
v_call: TRBV5-1
j_call: TRBJ2-3
d_call: TRBD2
cdr3_nt: TGCGCCAGCAGCTTGGTTGGACTAGCGGGGGGGCAGGATACGCAGTATTTT
cdr3_aa: CASSLVGLAGGQDTQYF

clone_size: NA
v_call: TRBV5-1
j_call: TRBJ2-3
d_call: NA
cdr3_nt: TGCGCCAGCAGCTCCCAGGGCACAGATACGCAGTATTTT
cdr3_aa: CASSSQGTDTQYF

clone_size: NA
v_call: TRBV10-3
j_call: TRBJ2-4
d_call: TRBD2
cdr3_nt: TGTGCCATCAGTGCCGGGACTAGCGGGGCTAAAAACATTCAGTACTTC
cdr3_aa: CAISAGTSGAKNIQYF

clone_size: NA
v_call: TRBV2
j_call: TRBJ1-2
d_call: TRBD1
cdr3_nt: TGTGCCAGCAGTGCCCGGGACAGGTGGTCTGGCTACACCTTC
cdr3_aa: CASSARDRWSGYTF

clone_size: NA
v_call: TRBV4-1
j_call: TRBJ2-1
d_call: TRBD2
cdr3_nt: TGCGCCAGCAGCCGCGCCTATTCGGGCGGGGGGGACCCAGGTGAGCAGTTCTTC
cdr3_aa: CASSRAYSGGGDPGEQFF

clone_size: NA
v_call: TRBV28
j_call: TRBJ1-1
d_call: NA
cdr3_nt: TGTGCCAGCCTCACCTCCGGGTTTGGGGCTTTCTTT
cdr3_aa: CASLTSGFGAFF

clone_size: NA
v_call: TRBV11-1
j_call: TRBJ2-7
d_call: TRBD1
cdr3_nt: TGTGCCAGCACCCCGGGCAGGGGGAATTCCTACGAGCAGTACTTC
cdr3_aa: CASTPGRGNSYEQYF

clone_size: NA
v_call: TRBV4-1
j_call: TRBJ2-6
d_call: TRBD1
cdr3_nt: TGCGCCAGCAGCCAACCCCCGGGACAGGTCAGCTCTGGGGCCAACGTCCTGACTTTC
cdr3_aa: CASSQPPGQVSSGANVLTF

clone_size: medium-sized
v_call: TRBV5-6
j_call: TRBJ1-3
d_call: TRBD1
cdr3_nt: TGTGCCAGCAGCCCCCAGGGGGTTGGAAACACCATATATTTT
cdr3_aa: CASSPQGVGNTIYF

clone_size: NA
v_call: TRBV18
j_call: TRBJ2-7
d_call: NA
cdr3_nt: TGTGCCAGCTCGCCTGGCAGCGGTTACGAGCAGTACTTC
cdr3_aa: CASSPGSGYEQYF

clone_size: NA
v_call: TRBV28
j_call: TRBJ2-7
d_call: TRBD2
cdr3_nt: TGTGCCAGCAGTTCCATCGGGGGGGCCCAACCCTACGAGCAGTACTTC
cdr3_aa: CASSSIGGAQPYEQYF

clone_size: once
v_call: TRBV5-5
j_call: TRBJ2-1
d_call: TRBD2
cdr3_nt: TGTGCCAGCAGCCCATATGCCGGGGGGGGACGCTCCAATGAGCAGTTCTTC
cdr3_aa: CASSPYAGGGRSNEQFF